What follows is one T cell receptor (beta chain) and its context. This sample stems from a study of blood T cell repertoires in COVID-19. Turning to the study itself: Samples came from the United States, Italy and Spain, spanning acute and convalescent COVID-19. PBMCs, B-cell-depleted T cells, or T cells were the source of the cDNA or gDNA that made up the material.

CDR1 and CDR2 (germline): MRHNA, SNTAGT. Between the trimmed V and J ends, which lost 6 bases and 2 bases, there was a span of 17 bases. The CDR3 spans 15 residues. The authors' processing: Using reference gene primer amplification, nucleated cell counts were estimated. Profiled with immunoSEQ multiplex PCR; TCRdb holds only in-frame clones, not every one. Clonal size and the V and J genes are those of that table, whereas D and trimming came from the DNA. The sample includes about 60,000 clones, about four fifths of them seen just once. The sequencing sample was made of peripheral blood. This rearrangement joins TRBV6-4 to TRBJ2-7; weak D call: TRBD1 (6 bases). This TCR derives from a human donor in a cohort sampled during active COVID-19. The CDR3 region is CASRGHVHHTYEQYF. The CDR3 coding sequence is TGTGCCAGCAGGGGACACGTCCACCACACCTACGAGCAGTACTTC.